These 28 T cell receptor beta chains came from one sample sequenced in a study of CD8 T cells in Susac syndrome. With random hexamers, about 0.45 to 1 ug RNA was reverse transcribed. MiXCR, applied by TCRdb to the immunoSEQ multiplex PCR reads, yields one record per CDR3 protein. The data hold around 150,000 distinct CDR3 sequences, with 93% observed a single time. Input material: CD4+ T cells from PBMCs. Receptors were obtained from a human donor in good health.

This CDR3 reads CASSTWEAGNTEAFF. The CDR3, as DNA: TGCGCCAGCAGCACCTGGGAGGCGGGGAACACTGAAGCTTTCTTT. The chain carries TRBV5-1 and TRBJ1-1; D remains ambiguous. Germline V gene sequence: CDR1 SGHRS, CDR2 YFSETQ. The CDR3 consists of 15 residues. V lost 4 bases, J lost 1 base, and 14 bases lay in between.

The chain recombines TRBV5-1 with TRBJ2-4, with TRBD2 as a possible D gene (5 bases). CDR3 size: 15 residues. Germline V lookup: CDR1 SGHRS, CDR2 YFSETQ. Between the trimmed V and J ends, which lost 5 bases and 2 bases, there was a span of 14 bases. In nucleotides, the CDR3 is TGCGCCAGCAGTCTACTTGCCGGGACCAAAAACATTCAGTACTTC. Encoded protein: CASSLLAGTKNIQYF.

The V and J genes are TRBV7-2 and TRBJ2-3; D is perhaps TRBD2 (5 bases). Trimming cost V 9 bases and J 0 bases, with 13 bases left between them. CDR1 and CDR2 from the germline V gene are SGHTA and FQGNSA. The CDR3 has 14 amino acids. The CDR3 is CASSGRSSTDTQYF. CDR3 coding DNA: TGTGCCAGTTCGGGAAGGTCTAGCACAGATACGCAGTATTTT. The full variable domain, its missing parts supplied by reference TRBV7-2 and TRBJ2-3, is GAGVSQSPSNKVTEKGKDVELRCDPISGHTALYWYRQSLGQGLEFLIYFQGNSAPDKSGLPSDRFSAERTGGSVSTLTIQRTQQEDSAVYLCASSGRSSTDTQYFGPGTRLTVL.

V and J are TRBV11-1 and TRBJ1-1, with D unclear. The germline V gene encodes CDR1 SGHAT and CDR2 FQDESV (reference sequence). The length of the CDR3 is 13 residues. Deletions cut 2 bases from V and 3 bases from J, with 7 bases between. The CDR3: CASSLSSYTEAFF. The CDR3 DNA reads as TGTGCCAGCAGCTTAAGTTCCTACACTGAAGCTTTCTTT.

The chain uses TRBV7-2 and TRBJ1-4, with D uncertain. V dropped 0 bases and J dropped 7 bases, with 9 bases sitting between them. Germline V gene sequence: CDR1 SGHTA, CDR2 FQGNSA. There are 14 residues in the CDR3. The CDR3 loop reads CASSLAGWSEKLFF. As DNA, the CDR3 is TGTGCCAGCAGCTTAGCCGGTTGGAGTGAAAAACTGTTTTTT.

The chain recombines TRBV6-2 or TRBV6-3 with TRBJ2-7, with 11 positions matching TRBD2. The trim removed 6 bases at V and 0 bases at J, leaving 1 base unmatched. Germline V lookup: CDR1 MNHEY, CDR2 SVGEGT. The length of the CDR3 is 14 residues. In DNA form, the CDR3 reads TGTGCCAGCAGGACTAGCGGGGCCTCCTACGAGCAGTACTTC. Translated, it gives CASRTSGASYEQYF.

The J gene is TRBJ2-2, the V gene TRBV6-1, with D possibly TRBD2 on 6 matching bases. V was pared by 10 bases and J by 0 bases, with 12 bases between. Looked up from germline, CDR1 is MNHNS and CDR2 is SASEGT. This CDR3 has 14 residues. The CDR3 nucleotides are TGTGCCACTAGGGCGGGGCCGAACACCGGGGAGCTGTTTTTT. It translates to CATRAGPNTGELFF.

The rearrangement joins TRBV20-1 to TRBJ1-1; D call uncertain. In germline, CDR1 is DFQATT, CDR2 SNEGSKA (reference sequence). The germline V and J ends were trimmed by 4 bases and 5 bases, with 14 bases remaining between them. This CDR3 comprises 13 residues. The CDR3 DNA reads as TGCAGTGCTACCAAAGAACGTGGGACTGAAGCTTTCTTT. Translating gives CSATKERGTEAFF.

The gene calls are TRBV11-2 and TRBJ1-6, with D perhaps matching TRBD1 (6 bases). There are 18 residues in the CDR3. Trimming removed 0 bases from V and 0 bases from J, with 12 bases in between. Per the germline V gene, CDR1 is SGHAT and CDR2 is FQNNGV. CDR3 region: CASSLEMGGGSYNSPLHF. CDR3 sequence (DNA): TGTGCCAGCAGCTTAGAGATGGGAGGGGGCTCCTATAATTCACCCCTCCACTTT.

The V and J genes are TRBV29-1 and TRBJ1-5; D ambiguous. The V and J ends lost 6 bases and 6 bases respectively, with 12 bases between them. CDR3 length: 12 residues. Germline V CDR1 and CDR2: SQVTM, ANQGSEA. The CDR3 loop reads CSVGRKGQPQHF. The CDR3 DNA reads as TGCAGCGTCGGGCGCAAGGGTCAGCCCCAGCATTTT.

The rearrangement joins TRBV20-1 to TRBJ1-1; TRBD1 matches 7 bases. Trimming removed 4 bases from V and 1 base from J; junction bases left unmatched: 6. Germline CDR1 reads DFQATT; CDR2 reads SNEGSKA (reference sequence). The CDR3 loop spans 14 amino acids. DNA for the CDR3: TGCAGTGCTAACATACAGGGGTCGAACACTGAAGCTTTCTTT. Translation gives CSANIQGSNTEAFF.

This chain connects TRBV13 to TRBJ1-1, with D perhaps TRBD1 (5 bases). Germline values: CDR1 PRHDT, CDR2 FYEKMQ (reference sequence). V was pared by 5 bases and J by 3 bases, with 19 bases between. This CDR3 has 16 residues. CDR3 nucleotides: TGTGCCAGCAGCGACTATGGGACTTTACGGGACACTGAAGCTTTCTTT. It encodes CASSDYGTLRDTEAFF.

The chain links TRBV7-9 to TRBJ2-7; D is perhaps TRBD1 (6 bases). V was clipped by 5 bases and J by 6 bases, with 17 bases between them. CDR1 is SEHNR, CDR2 FQNEAQ, per germline (reference sequence). The CDR3 runs to 14 residues. CDR3 in DNA: TGTGCCAGCAGCACACTCACAGGGCTGGGCGAGCAGTACTTC. Amino acid sequence: CASSTLTGLGEQYF. Using reference TRBV7-9 and TRBJ2-7 for the parts outside the CDR3, the full variable domain is DTGVSQNPRHKITKRGQNVTFRCDPISEHNRLYWYRQTLGQGPEFLTYFQNEAQLEKSRLLSDRFSAERPKGSFSTLEIQRTEQGDSAMYLCASSTLTGLGEQYFGPGTRLTVT.

V usage is TRBV20-1 and J usage is TRBJ2-2; 11 bases line up with TRBD1. This CDR3 is built from 15 residues. Germline CDR1 DFQATT, CDR2 SNEGSKA (reference sequence). V lost 6 bases to trimming and J lost 7 bases; unmatched junction nucleotides: 10. CDR3 amino acids: CSARGDRGIDGELFF. CDR3 sequence (DNA): TGCAGTGCCCGAGGGGACAGGGGGATTGACGGGGAGCTGTTTTTT.

V gene TRBV2 combines with J gene TRBJ2-5; tentatively, D is TRBD1 or TRBD2 (5 bases each). Trimming stripped 4 bases from V and 5 bases from J, with 11 bases between. This CDR3 has 13 amino acids. The germline V gene encodes CDR1 SNHLY and CDR2 FYNNEI. The CDR3 sequence is CASSGDRRETQYF. The CDR3 nucleotides are TGTGCCAGCAGTGGGGACCGGCGGGAGACCCAGTACTTC.

The chain recombines TRBV2 with TRBJ1-6; no reliable D call. The V end lost 2 bases, the J end lost 7 bases, and 12 bases lay between the germline ends. This CDR3 region has 15 residues. Germline-derived CDR1 and CDR2 are SNHLY and FYNNEI. The DNA for the CDR3 is TGTGCCAGCAGTGAAAGGGCGATACCCAATTCACCCCTCCACTTT. Encoded protein: CASSERAIPNSPLHF. Based on the CDR3 plus reference TRBV2 and TRBJ1-6, the full variable domain is EPEVTQTPSHQVTQMGQEVILRCVPISNHLYFYWYRQILGQKVEFLVSFYNNEISEKSEIFDDQFSVERPDGSNFTLKIRSTKLEDSAMYFCASSERAIPNSPLHFGNGTRLTVT.

V is TRBV19 and J is TRBJ1-5, with D possibly TRBD1 on 5 matching bases. Trimming removed 1 base from V and 3 bases from J, with 7 bases in between. Germline assignment: CDR1 LNHDA and CDR2 SQIVND (reference sequence). This CDR3 spans 14 amino acids. This CDR3 reads CASSIAGYNQPQHF. The CDR3 bases are TGTGCCAGTAGTATAGCAGGGTACAATCAGCCCCAGCATTTT.

V and J are TRBV21-1 and TRBJ1-5; the table's D call of TRBD1 was not tested on the DNA. TRBV21-1 is a pseudogene. The CDR3 runs 15 residues. The DNA of the CDR3 is TGTGCCAGCAGCAAATGTAAGGGGGGACATCAGCCCCAGCATTTT. Its translation is CASSKCKGGHQPQHF.

This chain joins TRBV20-1 and TRBJ1-1; D is ambiguous. Trimming removed 6 bases at V and 1 base at J, with 9 bases between. Germline CDR1 reads DFQATT; CDR2 reads SNEGSKA (reference sequence). This CDR3 spans 12 amino acids. The CDR3, as DNA: TGCAGTGCCCCGACGGCGAACACTGAAGCTTTCTTT. Translated, it gives CSAPTANTEAFF.

The chain joins TRBV29-1 to TRBJ2-3; D remains ambiguous. Deletions cut 3 bases from V and 2 bases from J, with 9 bases between. Germline lookup yields CDR1 SQVTM and CDR2 ANQGSEA. The CDR3 has 13 amino acids. CDR3 nucleotides: TGCAGCGTTGAGGTCCAAGACACAGATACGCAGTATTTT. Translated: CSVEVQDTDTQYF.

The rearrangement uses TRBV7-9 and TRBJ2-3; D is possibly TRBD1 (6 bases). Trimming took off 9 bases at V and 9 bases at J, with 13 bases between the two ends. The CDR3 spans 11 residues. Germline CDR1 and CDR2: SEHNR and FQNEAQ (reference sequence). The CDR3 loop reads CARSTGGTQYF. The CDR3, as DNA: TGTGCCAGATCGACAGGTGGGACGCAGTATTTT.

The genes are TRBV6-5 and TRBJ2-7; TRBD2 agrees at 15 bases. V lost 6 bases and J lost 3; bases outside the gene matches: 3. Germline values: CDR1 MNHEY, CDR2 SVGAGI. The CDR3 sequence is 15 residues long. The DNA for the CDR3 is TGTGCCAGCAGCCGGGGACTAGCGGGGGGCTACGAGCAGTACTTC. It specifies CASSRGLAGGYEQYF.

This sequence joins TRBV5-1 and TRBJ2-3, with D unresolved. The V gene lost 0 bases and the J gene lost 0 bases, with 11 bases spanning the gap. The germline V gene encodes CDR1 SGHRS and CDR2 YFSETQ. This CDR3 comprises 16 residues. The CDR3 DNA sequence: TGCGCCAGCAGCTTGGTCCTCTCCCCTAGCACAGATACGCAGTATTTT. Its translation: CASSLVLSPSTDTQYF.

This clonotype has a handful of counts. The chain has TRBV2 and TRBJ1-4, with D possibly being TRBD1 (6 bases). The CDR3 spans 13 residues. CDR1 and CDR2 from the germline V gene are SNHLY and FYNNEI. The V end lost 8 bases, the J end lost 7 bases, and 14 bases lay between the germline ends. Written as DNA, the CDR3 is TGTGCCAGCCGGCGGGGGGGCGGTGAAAAACTGTTTTTT. Protein product: CASRRGGGEKLFF. Together with reference TRBV2 and TRBJ1-4, the CDR3 gives the full variable domain: EPEVTQTPSHQVTQMGQEVILRCVPISNHLYFYWYRQILGQKVEFLVSFYNNEISEKSEIFDDQFSVERPDGSNFTLKIRSTKLEDSAMYFCASRRGGGEKLFFGSGTQLSVL.

The V and J genes are TRBV9 and TRBJ2-3; 7 nucleotides agree with TRBD1. V lost 4 bases to trimming and J lost 1 base; unmatched junction nucleotides: 3. The CDR3 consists of 14 residues. CDR1 is SGDLS, CDR2 YYNGEE, per germline. CDR3 sequence (DNA): TGTGCCAGCAGCACGGGACAGCGCACAGATACGCAGTATTTT. Translating gives CASSTGQRTDTQYF.

V is TRBV5-1 and J is TRBJ2-2; D gene uncertain. The CDR3 length is 13 residues. CDR1 and CDR2 from the germline V gene are SGHRS and YFSETQ. V was trimmed by 0 bases and J by 4 bases, leaving 4 bases between them. CDR3 amino acids: CASSLGLTGELFF. CDR3 DNA: TGCGCCAGCAGCTTGGGGCTCACCGGGGAGCTGTTTTTT.

V is TRBV5-6 and J is TRBJ2-6, with 11 bases fitting TRBD1. With V trimmed by 6 bases and J by 4 bases, 9 bases remained unmatched. In germline, CDR1 is SGHDT, CDR2 YYEEEE. There are 17 residues in the CDR3. The CDR3 sequence is CASTLGQGARGANVLTF. The DNA of the CDR3 is TGTGCCAGCACCTTAGGACAGGGGGCGCGAGGGGCCAACGTCCTGACTTTC.

V and J are TRBV12-3 or TRBV12-4 and TRBJ2-3, with D perhaps being TRBD1 or TRBD2 (6 bases each). This CDR3 contains 12 residues. V lost 7 bases, J lost 8 bases, and 13 bases lay in between. The CDR3 nucleotides are TGTGCCAGCACCTTACAGGGAGGTACGCAGTATTTT. The encoded protein is CASTLQGGTQYF.